Below, 2 T cell receptor beta chains from the same sample are listed, as sequenced in a study of blood T cell repertoires in COVID-19. Generated by immunoSEQ multiplex PCR, the TCRdb table keeps only in-frame clones and is missing some. The data contain under 200,000 clones, roughly 87% of them singletons. The sequencing input was PBMCs or T cells enriched from blood (not recorded which). The receptors shown here come from a man aged 50 to 60 who had recovered from COVID-19.

V gene TRBV7-8 combines with J gene TRBJ2-7; D remains ambiguous. Germline V gene lookup returns CDR1 SGHVS and CDR2 FQNEAQ. The CDR3 loop spans 13 amino acids. Between the trimmed V and J ends, which lost 6 bases and 3 bases, there was a span of 12 bases. The CDR3 DNA sequence: TGTGCCAGCAGTTCGCAGGTTGTCTACGAGCAGTACTTC. Encoded protein: CASSSQVVYEQYF.

The CDR3 reads CASSRRSSGNTIYF. The CDR3, as DNA: TGTGCCAGCAGCAGGCGGTCCTCTGGAAACACCATATATTTT. This chain joins TRBV5-6 and TRBJ1-3; D is undetermined. Germline V CDR1 and CDR2: SGHDT, YYEEEE. Trimming stripped 4 bases from V and 0 bases from J, with 8 bases between. The CDR3 runs to 14 residues.